This T cell receptor (beta chain) was observed in a study of T cell changes during pregnancy in multiple sclerosis. Some clones are missing from TCRdb's copy, which holds only in-frame ones; the method was immunoSEQ multiplex PCR. The top ten hold 4.1% of the sample, which has some 40,000 clones, nearly 90% seen once. V lost 2 bases and J lost 3; bases outside the gene matches: 6. CDR3 length equals 15 residues. The germline V gene encodes CDR1 SGHDT and CDR2 YYEEEE. Worth noting for this clone: Different DNA sequences within this sample yield the same CDR3.

The rearrangement uses TRBV5-6 and TRBJ1-2, with 8 positions matching TRBD1. This sequence originates from a female donor with multiple sclerosis, enrolled in a pregnancy study. This material consisted of CD8+ T cells from peripheral blood mononuclear cells, taken in the first trimester of pregnancy. The CDR3 DNA is TGTGCCAGCAGCTTTACAGGGGGTGATTACTATGGCTACACCTTC. It specifies CASSFTGGDYYGYTF.